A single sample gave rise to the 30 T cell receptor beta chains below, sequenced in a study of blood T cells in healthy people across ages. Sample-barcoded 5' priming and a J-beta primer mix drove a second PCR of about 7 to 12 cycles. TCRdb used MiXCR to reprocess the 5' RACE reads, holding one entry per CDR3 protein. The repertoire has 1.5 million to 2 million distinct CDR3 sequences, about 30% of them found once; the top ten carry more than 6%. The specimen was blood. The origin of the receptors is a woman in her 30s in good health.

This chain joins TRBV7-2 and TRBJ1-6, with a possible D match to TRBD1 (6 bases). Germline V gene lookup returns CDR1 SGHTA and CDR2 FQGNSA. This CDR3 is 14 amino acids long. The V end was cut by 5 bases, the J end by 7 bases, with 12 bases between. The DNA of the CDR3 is TGTGCCAGCAGCCGGGGGACACCGAATTCACCCCTCCACTTT. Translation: CASSRGTPNSPLHF.

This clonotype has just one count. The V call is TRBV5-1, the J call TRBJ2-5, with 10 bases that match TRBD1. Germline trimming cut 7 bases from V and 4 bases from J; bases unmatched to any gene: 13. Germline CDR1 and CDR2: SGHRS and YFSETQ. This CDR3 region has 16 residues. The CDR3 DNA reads TGCGCCAGCGCACCCGGGACAGGGGCCGTTGGAGAGACCCAGTACTTC. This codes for CASAPGTGAVGETQYF.

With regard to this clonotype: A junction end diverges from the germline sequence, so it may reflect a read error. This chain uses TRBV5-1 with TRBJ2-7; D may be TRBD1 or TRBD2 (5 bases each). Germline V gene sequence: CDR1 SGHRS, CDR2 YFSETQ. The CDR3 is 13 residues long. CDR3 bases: TGCGCCAGCAACACGGGACCGTCCTGCGAGCAGTACTTC. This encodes CASNTGPSCEQYF.

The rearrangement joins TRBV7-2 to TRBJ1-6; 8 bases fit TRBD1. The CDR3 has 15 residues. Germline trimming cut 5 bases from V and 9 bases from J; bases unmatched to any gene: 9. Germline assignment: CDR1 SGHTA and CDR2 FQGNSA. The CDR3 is CASSPRTGRSSPLHF. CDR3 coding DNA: TGTGCCAGCAGCCCCCGGACAGGGCGAAGTTCACCCCTCCACTTT.

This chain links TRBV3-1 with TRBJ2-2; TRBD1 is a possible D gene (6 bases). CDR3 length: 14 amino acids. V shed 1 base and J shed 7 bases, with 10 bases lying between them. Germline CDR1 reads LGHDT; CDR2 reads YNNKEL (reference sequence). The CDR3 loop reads CASSQAGVSGELFF. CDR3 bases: TGTGCCAGCAGCCAAGCAGGGGTCAGCGGGGAGCTGTTTTTT.

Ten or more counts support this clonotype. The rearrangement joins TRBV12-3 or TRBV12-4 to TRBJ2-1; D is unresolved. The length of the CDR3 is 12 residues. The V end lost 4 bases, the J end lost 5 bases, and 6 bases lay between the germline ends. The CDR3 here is CASSSVDNEQFF. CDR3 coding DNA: TGTGCCAGCAGTTCTGTGGACAATGAGCAGTTCTTC.

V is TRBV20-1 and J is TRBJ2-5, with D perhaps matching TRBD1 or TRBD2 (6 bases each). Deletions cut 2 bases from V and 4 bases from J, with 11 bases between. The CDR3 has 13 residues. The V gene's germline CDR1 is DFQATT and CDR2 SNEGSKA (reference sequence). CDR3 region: CSARLGGTETQYF. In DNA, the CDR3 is TGCAGTGCTAGACTGGGGGGCACAGAGACCCAGTACTTC.

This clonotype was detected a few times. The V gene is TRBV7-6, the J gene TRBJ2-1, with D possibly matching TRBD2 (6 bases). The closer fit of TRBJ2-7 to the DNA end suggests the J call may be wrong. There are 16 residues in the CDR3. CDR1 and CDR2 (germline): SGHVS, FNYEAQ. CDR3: CANQGLAASSYNEQYF. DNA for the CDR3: TGTGCCAACCAAGGATTAGCGGCCAGCTCCTACAATGAGCAGTACTTC.

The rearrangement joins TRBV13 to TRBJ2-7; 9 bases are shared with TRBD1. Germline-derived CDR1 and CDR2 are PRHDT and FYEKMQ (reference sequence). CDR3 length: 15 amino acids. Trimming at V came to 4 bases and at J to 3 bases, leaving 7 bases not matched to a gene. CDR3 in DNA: TGTGCCAGCAGCTCTTCAATGGACAGGGGCTACGAGCAGTACTTC. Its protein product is CASSSSMDRGYEQYF.

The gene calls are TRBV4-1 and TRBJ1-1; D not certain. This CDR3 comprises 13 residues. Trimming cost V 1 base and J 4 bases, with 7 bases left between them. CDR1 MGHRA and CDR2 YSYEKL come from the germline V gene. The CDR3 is CASSQGIVTEAFF. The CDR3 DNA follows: TGCGCCAGCAGCCAAGGGATCGTCACTGAAGCTTTCTTT.

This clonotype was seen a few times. CDR3 coding DNA: TGTGCCAGCAGCCCCGGTTACGAGTACTACAATGAGCAGTTCTTC. This sequence encodes CASSPGYEYYNEQFF. The chain recombines TRBV6-2 or TRBV6-3 with TRBJ2-1, with no clear D. The CDR3 covers 15 residues. The V and J ends lost 6 bases and 3 bases respectively, with 15 bases between them. The germline V gene has CDR1 MNHEY and CDR2 SVGEGT.

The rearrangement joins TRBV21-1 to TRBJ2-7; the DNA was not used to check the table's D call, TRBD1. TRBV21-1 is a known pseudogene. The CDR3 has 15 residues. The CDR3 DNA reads TGTGCCAGCAGCTCCTACCGGACAGAGAAGTACGAGCAGTACTTC. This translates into CASSSYRTEKYEQYF.

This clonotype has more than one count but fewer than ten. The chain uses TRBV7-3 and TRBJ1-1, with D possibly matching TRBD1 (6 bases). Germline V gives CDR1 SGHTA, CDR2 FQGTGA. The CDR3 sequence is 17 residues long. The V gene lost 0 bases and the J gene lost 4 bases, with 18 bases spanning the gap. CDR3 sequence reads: CASSLTSRGARSTEAFF. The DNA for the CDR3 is TGTGCCAGCAGCTTAACGAGCCGGGGGGCGAGGAGCACTGAAGCTTTCTTT.

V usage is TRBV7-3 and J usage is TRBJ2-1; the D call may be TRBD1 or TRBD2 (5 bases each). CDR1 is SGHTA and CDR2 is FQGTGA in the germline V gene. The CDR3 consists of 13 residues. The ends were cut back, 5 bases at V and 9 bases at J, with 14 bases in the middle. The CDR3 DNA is TGTGCCAGCAGCCCCCAGGGAGACGGTGAGCAGTTCTTC. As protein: CASSPQGDGEQFF.

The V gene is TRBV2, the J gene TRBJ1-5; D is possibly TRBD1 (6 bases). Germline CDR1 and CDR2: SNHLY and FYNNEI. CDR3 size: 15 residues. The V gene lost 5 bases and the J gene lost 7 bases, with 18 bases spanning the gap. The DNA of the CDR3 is TGTGCCAGCAGTACGGAAGGGGCAGGGGCCCAGCCCCAGCATTTT. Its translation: CASSTEGAGAQPQHF.

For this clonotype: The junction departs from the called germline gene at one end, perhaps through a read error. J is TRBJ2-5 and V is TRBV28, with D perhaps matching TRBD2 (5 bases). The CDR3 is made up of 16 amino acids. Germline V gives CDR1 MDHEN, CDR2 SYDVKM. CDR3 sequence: CASSLWVWRLQETQYF. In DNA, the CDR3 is TGTGCCAGCAGTCTATGGGTGTGGAGGCTCCAAGAGACCCAGTACTTC.

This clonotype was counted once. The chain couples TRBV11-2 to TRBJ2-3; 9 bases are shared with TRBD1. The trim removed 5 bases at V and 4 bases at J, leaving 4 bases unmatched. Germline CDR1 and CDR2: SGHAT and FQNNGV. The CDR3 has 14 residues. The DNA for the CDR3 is TGTGCCAGCAGCGCTGGGACAGGGCCAGATACGCAGTATTTT. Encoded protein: CASSAGTGPDTQYF.

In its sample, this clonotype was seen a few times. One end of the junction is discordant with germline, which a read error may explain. The CDR3 loop is CTSSLGLAGYNEQFF. The CDR3 DNA follows: TGTACCAGCAGTTTGGGACTAGCGGGGTACAATGAGCAGTTCTTC. The V gene is TRBV27, the J gene TRBJ2-1; TRBD2 aligns across 13 bases. CDR3 length: 15 amino acids. CDR1 and CDR2 from the germline V gene are MNHEY and SMNVEV (reference sequence).

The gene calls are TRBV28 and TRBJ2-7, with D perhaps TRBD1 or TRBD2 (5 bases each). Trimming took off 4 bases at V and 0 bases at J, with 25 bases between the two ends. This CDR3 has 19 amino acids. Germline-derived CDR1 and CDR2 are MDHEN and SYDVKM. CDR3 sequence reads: CASSSQGGPGPRSSYEQYF. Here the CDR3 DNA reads TGTGCCAGCAGTTCCCAAGGAGGTCCGGGACCCAGGAGCTCCTACGAGCAGTACTTC.

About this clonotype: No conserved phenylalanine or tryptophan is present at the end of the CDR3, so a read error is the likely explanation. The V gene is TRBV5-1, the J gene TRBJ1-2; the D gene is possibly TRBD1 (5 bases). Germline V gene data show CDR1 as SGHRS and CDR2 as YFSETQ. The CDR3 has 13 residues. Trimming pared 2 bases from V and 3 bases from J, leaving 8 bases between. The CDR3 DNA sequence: TGCGCCAGCAGCTTCGACAGTGACTATGGCTACACCGTC. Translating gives CASSFDSDYGYTV.

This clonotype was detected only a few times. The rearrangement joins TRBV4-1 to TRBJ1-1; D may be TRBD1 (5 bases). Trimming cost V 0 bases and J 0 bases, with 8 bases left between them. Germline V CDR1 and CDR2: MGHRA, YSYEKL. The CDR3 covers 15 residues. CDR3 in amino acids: CASSQDDRLNTEAFF. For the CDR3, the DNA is TGCGCCAGCAGCCAAGATGACAGATTGAACACTGAAGCTTTCTTT.

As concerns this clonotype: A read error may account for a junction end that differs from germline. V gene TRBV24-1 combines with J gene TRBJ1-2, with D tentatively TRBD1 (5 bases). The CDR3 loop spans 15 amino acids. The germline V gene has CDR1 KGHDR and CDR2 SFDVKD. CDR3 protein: CAISDVGEVVAGYTF. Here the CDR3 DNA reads TGTGCCATCAGTGATGTAGGGGAGGTCGTCGCTGGCTACACCTTC.

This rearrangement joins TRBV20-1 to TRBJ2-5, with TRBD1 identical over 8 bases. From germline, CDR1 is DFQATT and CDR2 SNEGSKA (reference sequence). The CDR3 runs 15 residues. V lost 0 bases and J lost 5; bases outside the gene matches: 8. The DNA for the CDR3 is TGCAGTGCTAGAGATGTTACAGGGGGTCGGGAGACCCAGTACTTC. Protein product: CSARDVTGGRETQYF.

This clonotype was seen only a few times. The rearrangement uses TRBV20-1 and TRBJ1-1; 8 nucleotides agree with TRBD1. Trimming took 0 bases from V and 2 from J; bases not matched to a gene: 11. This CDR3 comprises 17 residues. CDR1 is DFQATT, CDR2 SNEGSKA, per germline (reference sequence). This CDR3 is CSARDPGQGGVNTEAFF. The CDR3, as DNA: TGCAGTGCTAGAGACCCCGGACAGGGCGGGGTCAACACTGAAGCTTTCTTT.

Here the CDR3 DNA reads TGTGCCACCAGTCCCTCCCCGGGACAGGGGAACACTGAAGCTTTCTTT. It encodes CATSPSPGQGNTEAFF. This chain uses TRBV24-1 with TRBJ1-1; 9 bases agree with TRBD1. The CDR3 contains 16 residues. CDR1 is KGHDR, CDR2 SFDVKD, per germline. Trimming removed 6 bases from V and 1 base from J; junction bases left unmatched: 8.

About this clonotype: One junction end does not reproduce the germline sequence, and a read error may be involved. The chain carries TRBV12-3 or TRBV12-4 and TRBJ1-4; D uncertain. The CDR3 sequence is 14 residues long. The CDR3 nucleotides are TGTGCCAGCAGTCTTCGCCTCGGGCATGAAAAACTGGTTTTT. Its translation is CASSLRLGHEKLVF.

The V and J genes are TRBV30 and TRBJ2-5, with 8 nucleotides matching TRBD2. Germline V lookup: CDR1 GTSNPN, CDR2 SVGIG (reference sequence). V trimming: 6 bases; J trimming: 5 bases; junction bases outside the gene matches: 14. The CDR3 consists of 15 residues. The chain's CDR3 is CACHPGTGGLETQYF. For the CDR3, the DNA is TGTGCCTGCCATCCCGGTACGGGAGGGTTGGAGACCCAGTACTTC.

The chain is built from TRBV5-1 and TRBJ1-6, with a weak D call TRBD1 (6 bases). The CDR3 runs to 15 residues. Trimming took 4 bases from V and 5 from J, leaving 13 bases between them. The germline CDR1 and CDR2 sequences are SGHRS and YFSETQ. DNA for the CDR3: TGCGCCAGCAGCGTGTGGGGACACAATAATTCACCCCTCCACTTT. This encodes CASSVWGHNNSPLHF.

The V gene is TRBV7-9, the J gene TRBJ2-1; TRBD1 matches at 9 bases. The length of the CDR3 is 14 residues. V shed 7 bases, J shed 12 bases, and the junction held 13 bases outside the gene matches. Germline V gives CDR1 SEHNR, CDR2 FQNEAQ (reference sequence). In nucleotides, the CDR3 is TGTGCCAGCAACCGGGACAGGGATAGCGATGGGCAGTTCTTC. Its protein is CASNRDRDSDGQFF.

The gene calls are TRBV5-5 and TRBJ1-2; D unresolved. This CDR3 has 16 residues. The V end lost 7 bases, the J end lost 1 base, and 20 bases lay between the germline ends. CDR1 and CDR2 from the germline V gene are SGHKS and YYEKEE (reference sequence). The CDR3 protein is CASHFGSEILNYGYTF. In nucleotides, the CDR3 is TGTGCCAGCCACTTCGGGTCTGAGATCCTTAACTATGGCTACACCTTC.